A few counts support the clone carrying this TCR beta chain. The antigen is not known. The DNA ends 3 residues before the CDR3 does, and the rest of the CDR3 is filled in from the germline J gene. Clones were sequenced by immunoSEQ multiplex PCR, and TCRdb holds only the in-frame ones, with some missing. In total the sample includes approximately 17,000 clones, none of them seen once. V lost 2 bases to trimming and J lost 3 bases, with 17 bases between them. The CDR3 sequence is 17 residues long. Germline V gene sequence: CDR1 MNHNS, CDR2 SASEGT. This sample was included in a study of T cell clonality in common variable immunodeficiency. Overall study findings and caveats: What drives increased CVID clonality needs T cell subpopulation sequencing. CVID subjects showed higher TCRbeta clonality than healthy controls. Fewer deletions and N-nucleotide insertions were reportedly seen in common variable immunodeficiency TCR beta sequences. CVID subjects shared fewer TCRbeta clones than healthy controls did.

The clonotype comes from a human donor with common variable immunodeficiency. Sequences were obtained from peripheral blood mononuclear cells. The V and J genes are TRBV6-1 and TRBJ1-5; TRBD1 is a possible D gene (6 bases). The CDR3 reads CASSERDGQLFNQPQHF. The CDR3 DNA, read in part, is TGTGCCAGCAGTGAAAGGGATGGACAGTTGTTCAATCAGCCC.